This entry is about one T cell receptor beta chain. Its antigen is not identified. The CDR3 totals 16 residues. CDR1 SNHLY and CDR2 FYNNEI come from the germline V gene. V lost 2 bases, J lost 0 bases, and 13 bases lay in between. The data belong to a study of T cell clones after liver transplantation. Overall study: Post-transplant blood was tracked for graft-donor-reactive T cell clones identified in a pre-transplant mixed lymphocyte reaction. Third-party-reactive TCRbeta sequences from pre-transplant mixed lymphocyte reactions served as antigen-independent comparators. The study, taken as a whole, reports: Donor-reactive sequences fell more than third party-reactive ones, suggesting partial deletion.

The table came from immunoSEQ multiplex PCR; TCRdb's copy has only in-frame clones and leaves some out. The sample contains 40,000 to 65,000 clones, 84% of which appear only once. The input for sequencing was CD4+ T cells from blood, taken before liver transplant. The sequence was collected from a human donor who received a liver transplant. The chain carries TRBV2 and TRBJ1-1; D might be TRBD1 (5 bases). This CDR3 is CASSEQGRLMNTEAFF. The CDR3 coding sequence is TGTGCCAGCAGTGAACAGGGAAGGCTAATGAACACTGAAGCTTTCTTT. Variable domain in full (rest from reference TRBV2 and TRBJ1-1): EPEVTQTPSHQVTQMGQEVILRCVPISNHLYFYWYRQILGQKVEFLVSFYNNEISEKSEIFDDQFSVERPDGSNFTLKIRSTKLEDSAMYFCASSEQGRLMNTEAFFGQGTRLTVV.